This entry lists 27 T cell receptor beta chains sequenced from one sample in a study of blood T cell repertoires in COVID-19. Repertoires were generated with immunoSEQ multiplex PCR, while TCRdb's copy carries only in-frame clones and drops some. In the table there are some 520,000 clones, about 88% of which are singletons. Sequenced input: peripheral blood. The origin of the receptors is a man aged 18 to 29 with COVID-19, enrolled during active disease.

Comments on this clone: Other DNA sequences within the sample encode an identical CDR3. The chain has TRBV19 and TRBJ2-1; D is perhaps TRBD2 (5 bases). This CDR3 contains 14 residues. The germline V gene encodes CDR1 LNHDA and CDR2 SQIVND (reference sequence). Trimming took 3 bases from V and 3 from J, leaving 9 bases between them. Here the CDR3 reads CASSIPGVYNEQFF. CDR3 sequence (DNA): TGTGCCAGTAGTATTCCCGGGGTCTACAATGAGCAGTTCTTC.

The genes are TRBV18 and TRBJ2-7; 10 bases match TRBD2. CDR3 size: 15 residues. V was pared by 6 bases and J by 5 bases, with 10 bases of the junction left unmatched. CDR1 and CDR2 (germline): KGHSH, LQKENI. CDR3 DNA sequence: TGTGCCAGCTCGCCTCCGGGACTAGCGTCGGACGAGCAGTACTTC. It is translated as CASSPPGLASDEQYF.

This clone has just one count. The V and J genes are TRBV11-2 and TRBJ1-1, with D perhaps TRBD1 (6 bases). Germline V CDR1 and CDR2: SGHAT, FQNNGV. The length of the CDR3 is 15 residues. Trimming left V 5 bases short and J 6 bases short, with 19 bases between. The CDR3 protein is CASSLQATGTPEAFF. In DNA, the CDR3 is TGTGCCAGCAGCCTCCAAGCTACAGGGACCCCTGAAGCTTTCTTT.

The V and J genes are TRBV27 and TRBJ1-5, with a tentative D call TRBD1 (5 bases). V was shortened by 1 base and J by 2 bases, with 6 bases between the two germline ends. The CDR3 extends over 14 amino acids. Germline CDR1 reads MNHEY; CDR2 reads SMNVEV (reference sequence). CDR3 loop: CASSLLQGNQPQHF. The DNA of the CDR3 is TGTGCCAGCAGTTTATTACAGGGCAATCAGCCCCAGCATTTT.

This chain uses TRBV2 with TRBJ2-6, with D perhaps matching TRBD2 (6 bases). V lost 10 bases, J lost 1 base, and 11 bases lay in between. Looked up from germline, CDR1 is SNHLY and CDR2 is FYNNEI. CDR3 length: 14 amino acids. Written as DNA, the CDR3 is TGTGCCACCTCTGGGACTTCTGGGGCCAACGTCCTGACTTTC. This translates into CATSGTSGANVLTF.

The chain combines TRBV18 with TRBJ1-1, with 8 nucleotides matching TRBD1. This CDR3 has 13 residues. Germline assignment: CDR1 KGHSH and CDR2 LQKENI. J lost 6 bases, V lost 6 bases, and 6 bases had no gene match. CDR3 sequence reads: CASSDEQGAEAFF. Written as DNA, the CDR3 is TGTGCCAGCTCCGACGAACAGGGGGCTGAAGCTTTCTTT.

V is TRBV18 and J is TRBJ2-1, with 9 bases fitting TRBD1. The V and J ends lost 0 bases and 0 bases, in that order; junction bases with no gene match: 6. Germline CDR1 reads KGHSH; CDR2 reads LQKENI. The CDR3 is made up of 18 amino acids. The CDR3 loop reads CASSPPPGQGYSYNEQFF. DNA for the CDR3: TGTGCCAGCTCACCACCTCCGGGACAGGGCTACTCCTACAATGAGCAGTTCTTC.

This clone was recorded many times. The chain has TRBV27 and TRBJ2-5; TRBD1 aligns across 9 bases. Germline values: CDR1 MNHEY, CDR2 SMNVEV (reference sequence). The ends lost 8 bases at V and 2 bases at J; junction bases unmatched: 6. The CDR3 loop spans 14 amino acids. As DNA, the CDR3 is TGTGCCAGCTCGACAGGGGGAACGCAAGAGACCCAGTACTTC. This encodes CASSTGGTQETQYF.

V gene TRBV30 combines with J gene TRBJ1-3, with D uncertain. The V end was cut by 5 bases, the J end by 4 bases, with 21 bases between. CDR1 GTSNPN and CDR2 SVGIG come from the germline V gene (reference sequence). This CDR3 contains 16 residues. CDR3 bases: TGTGCCTGGTTCCGCGCGAGGAACTCGAGGGGAAACACCATATATTTT. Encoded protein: CAWFRARNSRGNTIYF.

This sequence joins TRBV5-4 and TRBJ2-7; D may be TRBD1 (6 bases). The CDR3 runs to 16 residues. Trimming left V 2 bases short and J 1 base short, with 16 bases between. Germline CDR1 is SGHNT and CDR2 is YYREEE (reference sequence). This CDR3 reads CASSFSTQGPSYEQYF. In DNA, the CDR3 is TGTGCCAGCAGCTTTTCTACCCAGGGGCCATCCTACGAGCAGTACTTC.

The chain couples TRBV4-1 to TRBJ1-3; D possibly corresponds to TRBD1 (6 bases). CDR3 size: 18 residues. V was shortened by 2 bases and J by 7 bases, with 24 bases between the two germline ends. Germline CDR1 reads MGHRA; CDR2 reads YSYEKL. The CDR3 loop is CASSQILPKRGTLNTIYF. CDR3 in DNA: TGCGCCAGCAGCCAAATACTTCCAAAAAGGGGGACCTTGAACACCATATATTTT.

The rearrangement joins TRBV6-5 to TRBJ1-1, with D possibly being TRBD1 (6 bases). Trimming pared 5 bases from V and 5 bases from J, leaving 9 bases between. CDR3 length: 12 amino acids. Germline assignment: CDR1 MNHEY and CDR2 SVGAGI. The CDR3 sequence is CASSTQGTEAFF. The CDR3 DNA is TGTGCCAGCAGTACTCAGGGGACTGAAGCTTTCTTT.

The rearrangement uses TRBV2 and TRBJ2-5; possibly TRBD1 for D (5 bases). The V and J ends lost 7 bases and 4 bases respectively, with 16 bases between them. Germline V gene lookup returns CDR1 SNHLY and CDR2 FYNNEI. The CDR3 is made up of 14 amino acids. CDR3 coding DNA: TGTGCCAGCACCCTTACCCCAGGGCGAGAGACCCAGTACTTC. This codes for CASTLTPGRETQYF.

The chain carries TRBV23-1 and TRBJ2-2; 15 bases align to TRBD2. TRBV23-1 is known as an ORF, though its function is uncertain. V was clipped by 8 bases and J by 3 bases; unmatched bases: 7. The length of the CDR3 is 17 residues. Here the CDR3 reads CASDGLAGGDYTGELFF. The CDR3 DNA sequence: TGCGCCAGCGATGGACTAGCGGGAGGGGACTACACCGGGGAGCTGTTTTTT.

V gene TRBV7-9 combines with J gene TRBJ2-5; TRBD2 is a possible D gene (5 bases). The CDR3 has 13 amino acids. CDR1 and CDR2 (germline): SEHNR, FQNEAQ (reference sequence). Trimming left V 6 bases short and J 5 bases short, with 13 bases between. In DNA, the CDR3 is TGTGCCAGCAGTATCGGGGTTCGGGAGACCCAGTACTTC. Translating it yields CASSIGVRETQYF. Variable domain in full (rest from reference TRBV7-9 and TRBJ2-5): DTGVSQNPRHKITKRGQNVTFRCDPISEHNRLYWYRQTLGQGPEFLTYFQNEAQLEKSRLLSDRFSAERPKGSFSTLEIQRTEQGDSAMYLCASSIGVRETQYFGPGTRLLVL.

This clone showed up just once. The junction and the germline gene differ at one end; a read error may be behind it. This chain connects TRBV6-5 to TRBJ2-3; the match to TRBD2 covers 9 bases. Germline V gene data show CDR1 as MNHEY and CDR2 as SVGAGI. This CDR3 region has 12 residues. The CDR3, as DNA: TGTGCCGCCGGGACTAGCAAAGATACGCAGTATTTT. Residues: CAAGTSKDTQYF.

Here the CDR3 DNA reads TGTGCCAGTACTCGGGGGGCGAAAAACTATGGCTACACCTTC. This codes for CASTRGAKNYGYTF. The V and J genes are TRBV6-5 and TRBJ1-2; perhaps TRBD1 as D (6 bases). The CDR3 has 14 residues. Germline CDR1 reads MNHEY; CDR2 reads SVGAGI. Trimming removed 9 bases at V and 2 bases at J, with 16 bases between.

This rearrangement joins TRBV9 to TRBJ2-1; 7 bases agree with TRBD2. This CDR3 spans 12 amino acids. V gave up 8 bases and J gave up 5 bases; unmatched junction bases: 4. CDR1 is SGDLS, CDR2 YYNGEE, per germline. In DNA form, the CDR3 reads TGTGCCAGTGCGGGGGTTAACAATGAGCAGTTCTTC. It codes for CASAGVNNEQFF.

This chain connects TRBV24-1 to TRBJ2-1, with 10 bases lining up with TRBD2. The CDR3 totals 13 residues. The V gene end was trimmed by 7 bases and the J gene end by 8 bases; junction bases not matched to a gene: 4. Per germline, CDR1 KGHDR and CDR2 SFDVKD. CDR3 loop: CATRSSGGDEQFF. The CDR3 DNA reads TGTGCCACCAGATCGAGCGGGGGGGATGAGCAGTTCTTC.

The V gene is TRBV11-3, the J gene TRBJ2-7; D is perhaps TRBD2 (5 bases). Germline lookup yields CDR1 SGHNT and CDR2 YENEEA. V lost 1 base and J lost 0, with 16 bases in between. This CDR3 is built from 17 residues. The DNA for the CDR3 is TGTGCCAGCAGCTTAGTTTTCACTCTTGGAGGCTCCTACGAGCAGTACTTC. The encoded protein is CASSLVFTLGGSYEQYF.

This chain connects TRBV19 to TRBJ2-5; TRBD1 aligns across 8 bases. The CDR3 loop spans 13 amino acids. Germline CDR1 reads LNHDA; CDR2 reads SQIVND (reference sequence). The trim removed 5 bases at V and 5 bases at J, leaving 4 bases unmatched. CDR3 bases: TGTGCCAGTAGTGCGACAGGGGTCGAGACCCAGTACTTC. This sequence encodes CASSATGVETQYF.

This CDR3 reads CASGTGMVGYTF. In nucleotides, the CDR3 is TGTGCCAGCGGCACAGGGATGGTTGGCTACACCTTC. The rearrangement uses TRBV12-3 or TRBV12-4 and TRBJ1-2; D possibly corresponds to TRBD1 (6 bases). This CDR3 contains 12 residues. Trimming stripped 8 bases from V and 7 bases from J, with 14 bases between.

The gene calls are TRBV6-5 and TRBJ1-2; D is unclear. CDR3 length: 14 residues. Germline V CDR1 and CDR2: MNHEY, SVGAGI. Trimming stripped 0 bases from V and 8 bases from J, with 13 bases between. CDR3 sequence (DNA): TGTGCCAGCAGTTACTCCGTCGGTGAGGGAGGCTACACCTTC. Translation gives CASSYSVGEGGYTF.

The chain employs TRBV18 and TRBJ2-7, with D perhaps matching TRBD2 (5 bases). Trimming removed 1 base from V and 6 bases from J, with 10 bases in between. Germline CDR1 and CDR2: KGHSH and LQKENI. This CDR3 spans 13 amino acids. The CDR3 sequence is CASSPLEGSEQYF. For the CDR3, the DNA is TGTGCCAGCTCACCACTAGAGGGCTCCGAGCAGTACTTC.

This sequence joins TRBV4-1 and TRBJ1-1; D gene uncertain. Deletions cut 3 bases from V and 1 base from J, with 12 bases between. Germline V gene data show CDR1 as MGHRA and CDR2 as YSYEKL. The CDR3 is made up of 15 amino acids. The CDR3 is CASSQEGGRNTEAFF. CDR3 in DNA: TGCGCCAGCAGCCAGGAGGGCGGGAGGAACACTGAAGCTTTCTTT.

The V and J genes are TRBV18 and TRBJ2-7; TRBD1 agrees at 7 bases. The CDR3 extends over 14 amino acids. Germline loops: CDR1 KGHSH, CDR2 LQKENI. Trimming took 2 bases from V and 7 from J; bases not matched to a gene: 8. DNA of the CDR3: TGTGCCAGCTCACCAGGGACAGCCGGGCTTGAGCAGTACTTC. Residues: CASSPGTAGLEQYF. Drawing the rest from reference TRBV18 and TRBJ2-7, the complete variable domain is NAGVMQNPRHLVRRRGQEARLRCSPMKGHSHVYWYRQLPEEGLKFMVYLQKENIIDESGMPKERFSAEFPKEGPSILRIQQVVRGDSAAYFCASSPGTAGLEQYFGPGTRLTVT.

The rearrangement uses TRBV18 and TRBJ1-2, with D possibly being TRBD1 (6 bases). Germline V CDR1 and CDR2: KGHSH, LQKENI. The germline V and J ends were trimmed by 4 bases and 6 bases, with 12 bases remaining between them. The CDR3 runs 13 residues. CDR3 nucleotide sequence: TGTGCCAGCTCACTACAGGGTGGGGATGGCTACACCTTC. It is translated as CASSLQGGDGYTF.